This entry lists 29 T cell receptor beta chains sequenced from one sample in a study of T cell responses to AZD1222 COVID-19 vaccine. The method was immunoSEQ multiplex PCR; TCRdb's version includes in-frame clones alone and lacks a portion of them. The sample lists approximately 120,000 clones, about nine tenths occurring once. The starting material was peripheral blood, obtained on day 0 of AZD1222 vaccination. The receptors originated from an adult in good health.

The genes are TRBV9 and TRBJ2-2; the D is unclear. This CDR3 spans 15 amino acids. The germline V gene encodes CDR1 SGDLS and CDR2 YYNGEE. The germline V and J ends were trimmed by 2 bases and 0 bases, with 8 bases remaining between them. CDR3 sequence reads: CASSVGSPNTGELFF. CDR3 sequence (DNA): TGTGCCAGCAGCGTTGGCAGCCCGAACACCGGGGAGCTGTTTTTT.

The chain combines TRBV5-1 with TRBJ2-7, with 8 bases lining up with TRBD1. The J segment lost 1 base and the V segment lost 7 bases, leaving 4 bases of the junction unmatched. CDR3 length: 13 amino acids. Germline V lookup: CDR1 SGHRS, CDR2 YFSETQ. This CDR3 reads CASGGQESYEQYF. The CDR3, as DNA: TGCGCCAGCGGGGGACAGGAGTCCTACGAGCAGTACTTC.

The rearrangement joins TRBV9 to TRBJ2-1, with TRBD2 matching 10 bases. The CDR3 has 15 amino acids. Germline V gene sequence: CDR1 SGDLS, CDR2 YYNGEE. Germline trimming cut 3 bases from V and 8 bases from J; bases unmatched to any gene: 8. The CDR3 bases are TGTGCCAGCAGCGATACTAGCGGGAAGCCGGATGAGCAGTTCTTC. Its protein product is CASSDTSGKPDEQFF. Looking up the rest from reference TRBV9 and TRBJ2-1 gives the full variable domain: DSGVTQTPKHLITATGQRVTLRCSPRSGDLSVYWYQQSLDQGLQFLIQYYNGEERAKGNILERFSAQQFPDLHSELNLSSLELGDSALYFCASSDTSGKPDEQFFGPGTRLTVL.

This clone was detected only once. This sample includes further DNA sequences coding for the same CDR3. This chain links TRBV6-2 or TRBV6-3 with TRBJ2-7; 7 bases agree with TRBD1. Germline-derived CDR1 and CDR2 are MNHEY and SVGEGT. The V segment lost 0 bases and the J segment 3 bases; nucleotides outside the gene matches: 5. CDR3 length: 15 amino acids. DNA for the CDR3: TGTGCCAGCAGTTACTCCCGGGACAGAGGCTACGAGCAGTACTTC. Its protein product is CASSYSRDRGYEQYF.

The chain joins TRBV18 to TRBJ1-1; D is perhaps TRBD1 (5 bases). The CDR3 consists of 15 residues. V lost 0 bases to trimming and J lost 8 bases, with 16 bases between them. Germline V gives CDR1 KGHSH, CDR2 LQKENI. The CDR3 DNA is TGTGCCAGCTCACCACCTTCGGGACGCTTGGGGGAAGCTTTCTTT. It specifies CASSPPSGRLGEAFF. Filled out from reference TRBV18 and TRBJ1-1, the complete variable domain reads NAGVMQNPRHLVRRRGQEARLRCSPMKGHSHVYWYRQLPEEGLKFMVYLQKENIIDESGMPKERFSAEFPKEGPSILRIQQVVRGDSAAYFCASSPPSGRLGEAFFGQGTRLTVV.

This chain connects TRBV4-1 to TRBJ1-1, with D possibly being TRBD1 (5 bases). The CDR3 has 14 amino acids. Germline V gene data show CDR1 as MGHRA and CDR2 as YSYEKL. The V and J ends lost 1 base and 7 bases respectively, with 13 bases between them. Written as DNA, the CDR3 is TGCGCCAGCAGCCAAGCAGGGAGGGCAAATGAAGCTTTCTTT. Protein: CASSQAGRANEAFF.

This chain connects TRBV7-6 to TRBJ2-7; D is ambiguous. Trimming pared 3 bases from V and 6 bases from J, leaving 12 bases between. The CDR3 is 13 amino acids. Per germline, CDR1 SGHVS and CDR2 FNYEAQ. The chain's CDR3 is CASSFDGQREQYF. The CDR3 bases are TGTGCCAGCAGCTTCGATGGGCAGCGCGAGCAGTACTTC.

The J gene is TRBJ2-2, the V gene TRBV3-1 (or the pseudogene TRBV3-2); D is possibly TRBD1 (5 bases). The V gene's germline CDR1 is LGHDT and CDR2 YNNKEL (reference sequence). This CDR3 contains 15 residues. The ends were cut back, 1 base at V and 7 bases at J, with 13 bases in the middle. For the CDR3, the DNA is TGTGCCAGCAGCCAAGGGGCAGGGCATGGCGGGGAGCTGTTTTTT. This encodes CASSQGAGHGGELFF.

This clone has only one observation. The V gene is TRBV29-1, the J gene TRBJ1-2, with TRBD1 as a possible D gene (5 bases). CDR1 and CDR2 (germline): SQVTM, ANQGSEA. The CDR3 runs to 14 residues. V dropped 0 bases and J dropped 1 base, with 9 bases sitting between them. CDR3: CSVEDRDFNYGYTF. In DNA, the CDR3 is TGCAGCGTTGAAGACAGGGATTTTAACTATGGCTACACCTTC. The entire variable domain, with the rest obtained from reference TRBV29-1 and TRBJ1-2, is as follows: SAVISQKPSRDICQRGTSLTIQCQVDSQVTMMFWYRQQPGQSLTLIATANQGSEATYESGFVIDKFPISRPNLTFSTLTVSNMSPEDSSIYLCSVEDRDFNYGYTFGSGTRLTVV.

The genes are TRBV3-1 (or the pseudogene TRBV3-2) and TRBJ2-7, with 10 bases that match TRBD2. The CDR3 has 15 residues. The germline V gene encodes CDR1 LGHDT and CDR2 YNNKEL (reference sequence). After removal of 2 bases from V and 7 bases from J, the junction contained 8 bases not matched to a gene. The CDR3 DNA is TGTGCCAGCAGCCAACAACTAGCGGGGTTGGATGAGCAGTACTTC. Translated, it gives CASSQQLAGLDEQYF.

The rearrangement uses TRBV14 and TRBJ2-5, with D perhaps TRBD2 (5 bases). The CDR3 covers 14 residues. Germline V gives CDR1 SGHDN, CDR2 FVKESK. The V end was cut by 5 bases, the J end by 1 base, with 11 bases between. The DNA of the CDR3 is TGTGCCAGCAGCGGACGGGGTATCCAAGAGACCCAGTACTTC. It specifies CASSGRGIQETQYF.

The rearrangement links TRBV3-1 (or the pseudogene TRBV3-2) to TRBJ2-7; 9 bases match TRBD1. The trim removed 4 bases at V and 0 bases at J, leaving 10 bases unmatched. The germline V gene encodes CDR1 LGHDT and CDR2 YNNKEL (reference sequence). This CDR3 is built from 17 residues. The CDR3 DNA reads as TGTGCCAGCAGCCGACAGGGACAGGGTATAGTCTCCTACGAGCAGTACTTC. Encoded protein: CASSRQGQGIVSYEQYF.

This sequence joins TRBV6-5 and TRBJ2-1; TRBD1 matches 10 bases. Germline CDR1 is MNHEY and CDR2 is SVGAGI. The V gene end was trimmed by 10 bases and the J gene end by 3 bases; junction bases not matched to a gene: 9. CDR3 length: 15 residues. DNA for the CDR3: TGTGCCACAGGAGGGACAGGGGTCGGCTACAATGAGCAGTTCTTC. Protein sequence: CATGGTGVGYNEQFF.

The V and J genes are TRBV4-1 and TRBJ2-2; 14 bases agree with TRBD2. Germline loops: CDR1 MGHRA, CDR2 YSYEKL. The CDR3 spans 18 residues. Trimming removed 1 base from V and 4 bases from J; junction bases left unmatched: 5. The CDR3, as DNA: TGCGCCAGCAGCCAAGGGGGACTAGCGGGAGTAGGCACCGGGGAGCTGTTTTTT. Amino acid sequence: CASSQGGLAGVGTGELFF.

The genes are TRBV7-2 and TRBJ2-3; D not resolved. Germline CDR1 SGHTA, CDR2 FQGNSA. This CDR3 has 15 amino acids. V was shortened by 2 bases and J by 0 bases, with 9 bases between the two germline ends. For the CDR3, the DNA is TGTGCCAGCAGCTTATCCCTGTCTAGCACAGATACGCAGTATTTT. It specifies CASSLSLSSTDTQYF.

This CDR3 reads CASSQDGDRGKETQYF. DNA for the CDR3: TGTGCCAGCAGCCAAGATGGGGACAGGGGAAAAGAGACCCAGTACTTC. V is TRBV4-2 and J is TRBJ2-5, with 10 bases that match TRBD1. CDR1 and CDR2 from the germline V gene are LGHNA and YNFKEQ. The CDR3 loop spans 16 amino acids. Germline trimming cut 0 bases from V and 3 bases from J; bases unmatched to any gene: 4.

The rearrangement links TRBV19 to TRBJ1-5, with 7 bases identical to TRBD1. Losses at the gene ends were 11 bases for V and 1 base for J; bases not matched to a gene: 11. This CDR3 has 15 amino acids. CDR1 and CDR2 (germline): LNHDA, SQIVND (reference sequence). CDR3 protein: CAASRGRGSNQPQHF. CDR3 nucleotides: TGTGCCGCCTCGAGGGGGCGCGGGAGCAATCAGCCCCAGCATTTT.

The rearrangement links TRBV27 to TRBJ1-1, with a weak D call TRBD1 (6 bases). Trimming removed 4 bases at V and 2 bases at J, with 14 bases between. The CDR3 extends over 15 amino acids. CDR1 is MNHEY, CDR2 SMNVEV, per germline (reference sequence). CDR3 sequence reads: CASSSNRARNTEAFF. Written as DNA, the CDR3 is TGTGCCAGCAGTTCAAACAGGGCTCGTAACACTGAAGCTTTCTTT.

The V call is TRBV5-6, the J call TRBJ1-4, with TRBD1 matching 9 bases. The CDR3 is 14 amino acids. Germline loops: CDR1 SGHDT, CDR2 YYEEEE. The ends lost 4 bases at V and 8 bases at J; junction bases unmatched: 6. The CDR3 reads CASSEGQGGEKLFF. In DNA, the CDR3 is TGTGCCAGCAGCGAGGGACAGGGAGGGGAAAAACTGTTTTTT.

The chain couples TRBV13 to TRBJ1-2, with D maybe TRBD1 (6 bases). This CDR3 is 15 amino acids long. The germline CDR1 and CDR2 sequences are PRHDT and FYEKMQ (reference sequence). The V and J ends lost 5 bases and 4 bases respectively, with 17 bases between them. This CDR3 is CASSLGQIQLYGYTF. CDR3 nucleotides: TGTGCCAGCAGCCTTGGACAGATTCAACTCTATGGCTACACCTTC.

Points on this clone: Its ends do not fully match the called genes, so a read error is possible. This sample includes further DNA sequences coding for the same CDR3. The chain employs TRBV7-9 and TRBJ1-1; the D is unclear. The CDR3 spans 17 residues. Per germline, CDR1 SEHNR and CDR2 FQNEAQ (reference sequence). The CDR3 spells CASSSRYSSARNTEAFF. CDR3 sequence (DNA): TGTGCCAGCAGCTCCCGTTATTCCTCAGCGAGGAACACCGAAGCTTTCTTT.

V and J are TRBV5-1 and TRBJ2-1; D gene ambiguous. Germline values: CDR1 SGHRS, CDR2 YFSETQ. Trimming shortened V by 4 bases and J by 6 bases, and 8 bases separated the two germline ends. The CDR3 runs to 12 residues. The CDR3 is CASSISFNEQFF. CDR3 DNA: TGCGCCAGCAGCATTAGTTTCAATGAGCAGTTCTTC.

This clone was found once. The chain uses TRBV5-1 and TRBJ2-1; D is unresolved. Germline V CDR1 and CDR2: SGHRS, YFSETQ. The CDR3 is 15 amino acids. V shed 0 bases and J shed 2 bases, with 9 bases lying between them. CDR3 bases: TGCGCCAGCAGCTTGGGTCCGGAGCCCTACAATGAGCAGTTCTTC. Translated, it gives CASSLGPEPYNEQFF. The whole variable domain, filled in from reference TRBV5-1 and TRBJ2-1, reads KAGVTQTPRYLIKTRGQQVTLSCSPISGHRSVSWYQQTPGQGLQFLFEYFSETQRNKGNFPGRFSGRQFSNSRSEMNVSTLELGDSALYLCASSLGPEPYNEQFFGPGTRLTVL.

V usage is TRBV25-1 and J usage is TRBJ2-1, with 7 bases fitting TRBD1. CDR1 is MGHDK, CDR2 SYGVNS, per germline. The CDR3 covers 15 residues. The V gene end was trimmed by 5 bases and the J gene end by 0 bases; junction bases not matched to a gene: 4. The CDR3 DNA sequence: TGTGCCAGCAGTACAGGGGCCCGCTCCTACAATGAGCAGTTCTTC. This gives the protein CASSTGARSYNEQFF.

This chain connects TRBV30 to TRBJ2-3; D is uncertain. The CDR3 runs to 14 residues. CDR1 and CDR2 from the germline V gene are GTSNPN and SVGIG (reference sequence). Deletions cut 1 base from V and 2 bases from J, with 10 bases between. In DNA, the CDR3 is TGTGCCTGGAGTGAGTCGGACCCCACAGATACGCAGTATTTT. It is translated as CAWSESDPTDTQYF.

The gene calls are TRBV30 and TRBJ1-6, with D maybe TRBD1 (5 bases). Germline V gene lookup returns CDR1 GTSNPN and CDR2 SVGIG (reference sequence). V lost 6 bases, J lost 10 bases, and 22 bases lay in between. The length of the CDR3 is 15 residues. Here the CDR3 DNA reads TGTGCCTGTACTACACGGGACCCAGGTACGTCACCCCTCCACTTT. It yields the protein CACTTRDPGTSPLHF.

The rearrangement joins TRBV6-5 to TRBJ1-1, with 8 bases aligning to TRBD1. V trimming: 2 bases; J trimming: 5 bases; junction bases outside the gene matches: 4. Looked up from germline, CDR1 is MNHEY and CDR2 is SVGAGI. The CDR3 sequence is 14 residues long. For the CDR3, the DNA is TGTGCCAGCAGTTACAACAGGGGGAGGACTGAAGCTTTCTTT. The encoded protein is CASSYNRGRTEAFF.

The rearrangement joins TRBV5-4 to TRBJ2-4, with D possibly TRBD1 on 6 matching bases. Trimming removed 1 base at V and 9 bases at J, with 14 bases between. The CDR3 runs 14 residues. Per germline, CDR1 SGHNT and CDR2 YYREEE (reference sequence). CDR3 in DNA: TGTGCCAGCAGCTTGCGACAGGATGGCAGCATTCAGTACTTC. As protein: CASSLRQDGSIQYF.

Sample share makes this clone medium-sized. The CDR3 region is CSGGTGDGNVLTF. In DNA form, the CDR3 reads TGCAGCGGGGGGACAGGGGACGGCAACGTCCTGACTTTC. The chain uses TRBV29-1 and TRBJ2-6; 10 bases match TRBD1. J was trimmed by 9 bases and V by 7 bases; bases with no gene match: 6. Per germline, CDR1 SQVTM and CDR2 ANQGSEA. This CDR3 has 13 amino acids.